This T cell receptor (beta chain) was sequenced during a study of blood T cell repertoires in COVID-19. Study-level background: Spain, Italy and the United States supplied samples that represented acute and convalescent COVID-19. PBMCs, B-cell-depleted T cells, or T cells were the source of the cDNA or gDNA that made up the material.

CDR3 length: 16 amino acids. The germline V gene encodes CDR1 SGHDT and CDR2 YYEEEE. V lost 3 bases to trimming and J lost 4 bases; unmatched junction nucleotides: 8. As handled by the study authors: Amplification from reference gene primers served as the basis for estimated nucleated cell counts. This table comes from immunoSEQ multiplex PCR, and its TCRdb copy is limited to in-frame clones, with some not included. Clonal size and the V and J genes are those of that table, whereas D and trimming came from the DNA. The table records roughly 100,000 clones, over 75% of them present only once. Input material: peripheral blood. The source is a woman over 75 with acute or convalescent COVID-19. The chain links TRBV5-6 to TRBJ1-5; TRBD1 agrees at 9 bases. The CDR3 region is CASSSGTGKYNQPQHF. For the CDR3, the DNA is TGTGCCAGCAGCTCGGGGACAGGGAAATATAATCAGCCCCAGCATTTT. Full variable domain (rest looked up from reference TRBV5-6 and TRBJ1-5): DAGVTQSPTHLIKTRGQQVTLRCSPKSGHDTVSWYQQALGQGPQFIFQYYEEEERQRGNFPDRFSGHQFPNYSSELNVNALLLGDSALYLCASSSGTGKYNQPQHFGDGTRLSIL.